The clone carrying this TCR beta chain was observed a single time. What it recognizes is unknown. Germline values: CDR1 LNHDA, CDR2 SQIVND (reference sequence). This CDR3 is 16 amino acids long. The ends were cut back, 0 bases at V and 0 bases at J, with 9 bases in the middle. One entry per CDR3 protein results from TCRdb running MiXCR on the 5' RACE reads. There are 250,000 or so distinct CDR3 sequences in the sample; approximately 18% occur only once, and 20% to 25% lies in the top ten. The source of the sample is a study of T-cell memory formation after mild COVID-19. Study-wide results and limits: Contracting clones from day 15 to 85 showed balanced CD4/CD8; later expanders favored CD4+. CM and EM subsets held most contracting CD4+ clones; EMRA held CD8+ ones.

The sequence was obtained from a man aged 18 to 30 who had mild COVID-19 (a few samples of this study predate the infection). Cell type and time point are not known. The chain couples TRBV19 to TRBJ1-5; D unresolved. Sequencing used PBMCs or a T cell subset sorted from them (not recorded which). CDR3 in DNA: TGTGCCAGTAGTATAGATCCAGGCTATAGCAATCAGCCCCAGCATTTT. Amino acid sequence: CASSIDPGYSNQPQHF.